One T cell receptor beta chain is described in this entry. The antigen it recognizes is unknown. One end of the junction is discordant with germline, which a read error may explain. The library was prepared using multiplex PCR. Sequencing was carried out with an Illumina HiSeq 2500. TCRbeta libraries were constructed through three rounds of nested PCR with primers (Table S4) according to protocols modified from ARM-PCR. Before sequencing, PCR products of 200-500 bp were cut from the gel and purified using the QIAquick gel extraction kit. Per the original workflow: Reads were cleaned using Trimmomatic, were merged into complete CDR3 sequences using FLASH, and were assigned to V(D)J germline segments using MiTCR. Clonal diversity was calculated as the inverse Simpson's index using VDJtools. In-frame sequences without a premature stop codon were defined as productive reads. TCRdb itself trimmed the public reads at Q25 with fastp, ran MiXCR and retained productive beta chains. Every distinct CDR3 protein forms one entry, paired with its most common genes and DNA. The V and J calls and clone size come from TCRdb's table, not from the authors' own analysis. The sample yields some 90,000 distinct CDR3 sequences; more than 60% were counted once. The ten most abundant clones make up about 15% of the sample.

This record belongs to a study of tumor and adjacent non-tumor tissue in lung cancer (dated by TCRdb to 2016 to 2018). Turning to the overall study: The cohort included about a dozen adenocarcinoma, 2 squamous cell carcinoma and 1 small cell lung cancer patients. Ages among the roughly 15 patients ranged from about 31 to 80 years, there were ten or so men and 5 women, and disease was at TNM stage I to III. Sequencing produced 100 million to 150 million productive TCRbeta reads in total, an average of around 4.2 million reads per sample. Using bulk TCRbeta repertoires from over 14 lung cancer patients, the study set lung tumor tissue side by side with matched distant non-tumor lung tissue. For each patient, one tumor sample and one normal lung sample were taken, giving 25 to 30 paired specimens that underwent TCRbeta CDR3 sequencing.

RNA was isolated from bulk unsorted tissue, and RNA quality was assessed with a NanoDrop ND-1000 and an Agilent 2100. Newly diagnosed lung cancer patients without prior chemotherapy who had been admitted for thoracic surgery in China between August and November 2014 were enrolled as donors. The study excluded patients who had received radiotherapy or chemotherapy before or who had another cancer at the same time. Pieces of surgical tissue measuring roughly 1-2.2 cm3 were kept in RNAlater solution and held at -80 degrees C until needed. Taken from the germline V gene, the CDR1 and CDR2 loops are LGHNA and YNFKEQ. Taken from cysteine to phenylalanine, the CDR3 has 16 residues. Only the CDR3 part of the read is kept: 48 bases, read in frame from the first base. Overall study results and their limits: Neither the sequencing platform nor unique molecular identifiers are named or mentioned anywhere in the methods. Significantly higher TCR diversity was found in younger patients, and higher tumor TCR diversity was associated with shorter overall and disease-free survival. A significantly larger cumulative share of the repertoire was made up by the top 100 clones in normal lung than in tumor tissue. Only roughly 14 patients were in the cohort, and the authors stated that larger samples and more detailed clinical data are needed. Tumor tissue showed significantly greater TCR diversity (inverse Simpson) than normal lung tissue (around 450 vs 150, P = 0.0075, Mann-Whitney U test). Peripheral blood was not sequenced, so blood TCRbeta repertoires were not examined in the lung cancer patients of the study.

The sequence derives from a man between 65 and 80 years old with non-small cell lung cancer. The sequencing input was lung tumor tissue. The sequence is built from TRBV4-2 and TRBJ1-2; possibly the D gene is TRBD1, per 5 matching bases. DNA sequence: TGTGACAGCAGCCAGTGGATAGGGGCCGCCAACTATGGTTACACCTTC. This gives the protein CDSSQWIGAANYGYTF.